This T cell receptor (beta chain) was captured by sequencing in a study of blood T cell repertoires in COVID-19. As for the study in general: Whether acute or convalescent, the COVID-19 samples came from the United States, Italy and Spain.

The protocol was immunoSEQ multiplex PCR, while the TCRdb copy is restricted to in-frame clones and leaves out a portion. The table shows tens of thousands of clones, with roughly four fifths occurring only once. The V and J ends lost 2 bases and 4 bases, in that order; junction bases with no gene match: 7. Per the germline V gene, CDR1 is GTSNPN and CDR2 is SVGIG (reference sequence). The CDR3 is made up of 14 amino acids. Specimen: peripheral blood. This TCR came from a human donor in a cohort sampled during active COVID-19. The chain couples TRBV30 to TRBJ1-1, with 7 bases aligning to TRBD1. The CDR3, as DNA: TGTGCCTGGAGTAGGGGGCGTCGGTCCACTGAAGCTTTCTTT. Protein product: CAWSRGRRSTEAFF.